This TCR beta chain came from a study of T cell changes during pregnancy in multiple sclerosis. Data came from immunoSEQ multiplex PCR; TCRdb stores just in-frame clones and leaves some out. The repertoire holds 41,000 or so clones, 90% to 95% seen once, with about 7% in the top ten. This specimen was CD8+ T cells from peripheral blood mononuclear cells, taken in the third trimester of pregnancy. The sequence was collected from a female donor with multiple sclerosis, enrolled in a pregnancy study.

Here the CDR3 DNA reads TGCGCCAGCAGTGACAGGGCAGCAGATACGCAGTATTTT. This encodes CASSDRAADTQYF. The genes are TRBV10-1 and TRBJ2-3, with D tentatively TRBD1 (5 bases). The V and J ends lost 3 bases and 4 bases respectively, with 8 bases between them. The CDR3 covers 13 residues. Germline CDR1 is WNHNN and CDR2 is SYGVQD (reference sequence).